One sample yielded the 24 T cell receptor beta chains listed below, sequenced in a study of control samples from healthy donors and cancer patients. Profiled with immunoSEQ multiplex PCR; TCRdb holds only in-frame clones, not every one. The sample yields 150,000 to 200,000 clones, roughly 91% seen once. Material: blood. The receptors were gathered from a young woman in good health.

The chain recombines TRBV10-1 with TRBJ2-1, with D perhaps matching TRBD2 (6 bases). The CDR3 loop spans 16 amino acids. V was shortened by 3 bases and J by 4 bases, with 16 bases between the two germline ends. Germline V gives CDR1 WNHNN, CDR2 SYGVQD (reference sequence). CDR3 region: CASSDLMGLRYNEQFF. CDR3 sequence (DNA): TGCGCCAGCAGTGACTTAATGGGACTTCGATACAATGAGCAGTTCTTC.

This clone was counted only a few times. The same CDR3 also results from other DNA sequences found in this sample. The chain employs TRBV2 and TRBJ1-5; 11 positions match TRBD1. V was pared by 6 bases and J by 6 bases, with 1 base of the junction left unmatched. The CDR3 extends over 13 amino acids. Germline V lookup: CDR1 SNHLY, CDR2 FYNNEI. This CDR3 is CASRDRGLQPQHF. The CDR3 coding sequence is TGTGCCAGCAGGGACAGGGGGCTTCAGCCCCAGCATTTT.

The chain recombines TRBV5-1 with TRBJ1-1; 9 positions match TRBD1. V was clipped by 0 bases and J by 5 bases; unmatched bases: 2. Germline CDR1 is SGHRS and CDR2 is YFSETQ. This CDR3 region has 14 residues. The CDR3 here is CASSLGQGGTEAFF. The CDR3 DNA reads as TGCGCCAGCAGCTTGGGACAGGGGGGTACTGAAGCTTTCTTT. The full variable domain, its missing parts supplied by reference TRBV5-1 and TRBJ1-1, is KAGVTQTPRYLIKTRGQQVTLSCSPISGHRSVSWYQQTPGQGLQFLFEYFSETQRNKGNFPGRFSGRQFSNSRSEMNVSTLELGDSALYLCASSLGQGGTEAFFGQGTRLTVV.

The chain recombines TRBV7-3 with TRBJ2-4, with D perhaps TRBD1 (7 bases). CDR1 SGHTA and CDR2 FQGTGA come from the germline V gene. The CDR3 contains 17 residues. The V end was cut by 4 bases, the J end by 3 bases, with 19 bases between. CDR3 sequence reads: CASSSYPGQEGKNIQYF. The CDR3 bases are TGTGCCAGCAGCTCATATCCCGGACAGGAGGGCAAAAACATTCAGTACTTC.

CDR3 sequence reads: CASSPQDRGRQPQHF. The DNA for the CDR3 is TGTGCCAGCTCACCTCAGGACAGGGGGCGGCAGCCCCAGCATTTT. This chain uses TRBV18 with TRBJ1-5, with TRBD1 identical over 11 bases. This CDR3 region has 15 residues. Germline loops: CDR1 KGHSH, CDR2 LQKENI. Germline trimming cut 3 bases from V and 7 bases from J; bases unmatched to any gene: 5.

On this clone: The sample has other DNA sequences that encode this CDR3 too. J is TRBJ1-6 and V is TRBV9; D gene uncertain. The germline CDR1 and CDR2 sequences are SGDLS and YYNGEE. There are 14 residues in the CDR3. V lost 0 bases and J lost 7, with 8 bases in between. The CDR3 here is CASSVGAKNSPLHF. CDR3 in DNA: TGTGCCAGCAGCGTAGGGGCAAAAAATTCACCCCTCCACTTT.

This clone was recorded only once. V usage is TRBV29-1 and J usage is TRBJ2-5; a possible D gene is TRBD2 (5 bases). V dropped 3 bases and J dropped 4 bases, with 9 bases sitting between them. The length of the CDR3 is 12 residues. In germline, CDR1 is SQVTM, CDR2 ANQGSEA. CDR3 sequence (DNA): TGCAGCGTTGAGCGGGTTTCAGAGACCCAGTACTTC. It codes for CSVERVSETQYF.

CDR3 loop: CASSETGGQNIQYF. CDR3 DNA sequence: TGTGCCAGTAGTGAGACAGGGGGCCAAAACATTCAGTACTTC. The chain has TRBV19 and TRBJ2-4, with TRBD1 matching 10 bases. Per germline, CDR1 LNHDA and CDR2 SQIVND (reference sequence). The CDR3 is made up of 14 amino acids. V lost 5 bases, J lost 5 bases, and 3 bases stayed unmatched.

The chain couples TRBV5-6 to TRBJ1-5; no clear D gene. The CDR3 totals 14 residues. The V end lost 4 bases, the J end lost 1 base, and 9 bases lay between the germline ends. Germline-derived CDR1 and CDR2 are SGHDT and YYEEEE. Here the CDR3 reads CASSVGLSNQPQHF. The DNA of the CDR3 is TGTGCCAGCAGCGTGGGCCTCAGCAATCAGCCCCAGCATTTT.

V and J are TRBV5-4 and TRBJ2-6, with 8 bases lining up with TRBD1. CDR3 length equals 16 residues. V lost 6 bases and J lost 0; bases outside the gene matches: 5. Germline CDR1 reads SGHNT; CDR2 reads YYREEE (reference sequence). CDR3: CASTRDRNSGANVLTF. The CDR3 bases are TGTGCCAGCACTCGGGACAGGAACTCTGGGGCCAACGTCCTGACTTTC. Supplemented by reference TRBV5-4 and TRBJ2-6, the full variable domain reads ETGVTQSPTHLIKTRGQQVTLRCSSQSGHNTVSWYQQALGQGPQFIFQYYREEENGRGNFPPRFSGLQFPNYSSELNVNALELDDSALYLCASTRDRNSGANVLTFGAGSRLTVL.

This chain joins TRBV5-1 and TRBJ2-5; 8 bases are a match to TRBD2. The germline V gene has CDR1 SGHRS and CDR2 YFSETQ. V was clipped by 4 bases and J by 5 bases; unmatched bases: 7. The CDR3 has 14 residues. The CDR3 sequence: CASSPPGGRETQYF. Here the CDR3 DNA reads TGCGCCAGCAGCCCCCCGGGGGGGCGGGAGACCCAGTACTTC.

CDR3 sequence (DNA): TGTGCCAGCTCACCCGGACAGGCCTATAATTCACCCCTCCACTTT. This encodes CASSPGQAYNSPLHF. V is TRBV18 and J is TRBJ1-6; 7 bases fit TRBD1. Germline CDR1 KGHSH, CDR2 LQKENI. Losses at the gene ends were 3 bases for V and 2 bases for J; bases not matched to a gene: 1. The CDR3 covers 15 residues.

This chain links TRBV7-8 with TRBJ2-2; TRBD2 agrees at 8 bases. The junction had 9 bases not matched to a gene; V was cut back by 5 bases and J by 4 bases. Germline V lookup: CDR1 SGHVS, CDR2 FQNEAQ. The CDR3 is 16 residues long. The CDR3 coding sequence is TGTGCCAGCAGCACTCGGGGGGGGCCCCTCACCGGGGAGCTGTTTTTT. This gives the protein CASSTRGGPLTGELFF.

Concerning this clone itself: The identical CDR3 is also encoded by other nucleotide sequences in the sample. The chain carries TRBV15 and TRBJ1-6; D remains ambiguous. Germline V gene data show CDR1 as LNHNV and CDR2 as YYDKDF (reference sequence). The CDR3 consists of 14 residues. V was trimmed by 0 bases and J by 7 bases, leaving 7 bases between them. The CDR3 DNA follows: TGTGCCACCAGCAGAGATAGCAAGAATTCACCCCTCCACTTT. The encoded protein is CATSRDSKNSPLHF.

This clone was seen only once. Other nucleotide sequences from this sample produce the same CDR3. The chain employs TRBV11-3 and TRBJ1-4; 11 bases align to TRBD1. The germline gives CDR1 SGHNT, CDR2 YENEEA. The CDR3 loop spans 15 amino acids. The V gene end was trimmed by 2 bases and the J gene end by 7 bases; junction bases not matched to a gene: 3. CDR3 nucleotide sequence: TGTGCCAGCAGCTTATCCGGGACAGGGGGTGAAAAACTGTTTTTT. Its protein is CASSLSGTGGEKLFF.

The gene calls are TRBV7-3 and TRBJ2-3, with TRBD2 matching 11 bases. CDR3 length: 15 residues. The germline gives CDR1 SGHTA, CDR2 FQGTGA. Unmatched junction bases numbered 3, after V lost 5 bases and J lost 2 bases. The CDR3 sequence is CASSELAGDTDTQYF. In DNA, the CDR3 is TGTGCCAGCAGCGAACTAGCGGGGGACACAGATACGCAGTATTTT.

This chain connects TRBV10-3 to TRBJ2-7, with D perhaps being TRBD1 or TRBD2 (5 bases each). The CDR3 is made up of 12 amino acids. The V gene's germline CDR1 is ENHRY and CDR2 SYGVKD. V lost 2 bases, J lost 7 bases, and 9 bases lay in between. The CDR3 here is CAISEGAGEQYF. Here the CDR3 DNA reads TGTGCCATCAGTGAGGGGGCGGGTGAGCAGTACTTC.

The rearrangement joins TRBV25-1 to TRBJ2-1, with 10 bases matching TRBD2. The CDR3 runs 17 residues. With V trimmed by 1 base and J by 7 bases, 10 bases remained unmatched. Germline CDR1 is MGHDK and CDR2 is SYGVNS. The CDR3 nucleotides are TGTGCCAGCAGTGAATCGCAAGGACTAGCGGAAGGGAATGAGCAGTTCTTC. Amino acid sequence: CASSESQGLAEGNEQFF. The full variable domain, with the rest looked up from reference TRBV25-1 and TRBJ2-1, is EADIYQTPRYLVIGTGKKITLECSQTMGHDKMYWYQQDPGMELHLIHYSYGVNSTEKGDLSSESTVSRIRTEHFPLTLESARPSHTSQYLCASSESQGLAEGNEQFFGPGTRLTVL.

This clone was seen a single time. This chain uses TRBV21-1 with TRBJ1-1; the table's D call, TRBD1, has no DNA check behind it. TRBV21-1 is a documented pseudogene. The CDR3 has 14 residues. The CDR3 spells CASSKGQGNTEAFF. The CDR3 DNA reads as TGTGCCAGCAGCAAAGGACAGGGGAACACTGAAGCTTTCTTT.

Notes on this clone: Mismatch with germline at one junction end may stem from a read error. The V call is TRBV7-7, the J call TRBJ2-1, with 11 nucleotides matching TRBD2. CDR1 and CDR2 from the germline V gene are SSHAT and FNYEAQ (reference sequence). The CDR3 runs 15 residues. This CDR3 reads CASSLGLAGNNEQFF. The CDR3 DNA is TGTGCTAGCAGCTTAGGACTAGCGGGTAACAATGAGCAGTTCTTC.

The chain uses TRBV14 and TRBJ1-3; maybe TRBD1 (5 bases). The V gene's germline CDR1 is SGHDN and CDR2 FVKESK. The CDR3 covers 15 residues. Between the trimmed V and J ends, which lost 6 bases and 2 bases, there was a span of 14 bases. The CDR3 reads CASRGRAVTGNTIYF. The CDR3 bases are TGTGCCAGCAGGGGCAGGGCGGTCACTGGAAACACCATATATTTT.

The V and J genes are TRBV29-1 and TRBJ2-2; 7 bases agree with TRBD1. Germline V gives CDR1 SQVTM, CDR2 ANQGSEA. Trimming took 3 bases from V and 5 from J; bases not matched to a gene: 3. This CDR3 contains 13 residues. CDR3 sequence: CSVETGMTGELFF. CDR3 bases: TGCAGCGTTGAGACAGGGATGACCGGGGAGCTGTTTTTT.

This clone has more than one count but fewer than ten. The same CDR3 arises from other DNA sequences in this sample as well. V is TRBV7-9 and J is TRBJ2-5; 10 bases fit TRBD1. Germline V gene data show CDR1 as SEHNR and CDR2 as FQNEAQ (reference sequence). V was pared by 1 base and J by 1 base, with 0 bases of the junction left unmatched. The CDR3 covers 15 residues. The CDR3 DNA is TGTGCCAGCAGCTTAGGGACAGGGGGCCAAGAGACCCAGTACTTC. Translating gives CASSLGTGGQETQYF.

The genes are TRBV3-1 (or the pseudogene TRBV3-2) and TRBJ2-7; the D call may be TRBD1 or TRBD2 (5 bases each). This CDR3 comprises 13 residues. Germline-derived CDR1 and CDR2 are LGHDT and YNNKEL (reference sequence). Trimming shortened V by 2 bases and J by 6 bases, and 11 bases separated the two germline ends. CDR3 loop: CASSQFRESEQYF. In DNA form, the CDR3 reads TGTGCCAGCAGCCAATTCAGGGAGTCCGAGCAGTACTTC.